This T cell receptor (beta chain) was captured by sequencing in a study of cytomegalovirus exposure and HLA in healthy donors. General study results and limits: It was shown in a later analysis that HLA-associated TCR beta chains were more clonally expanded than other, equally common chains. Associated with cytomegalovirus, according to the listing, were 150 to 200 TCR beta chains. The classifier was said to identify cytomegalovirus status with high specificity and sensitivity.

In the case of this clone: Its antigen is undetermined.

The ends were cut back, 7 bases at V and 0 bases at J, with 12 bases in the middle. The CDR3 loop spans 15 amino acids. Germline V gives CDR1 LNHDA, CDR2 SQIVND (reference sequence). PCR primers comprised 60 Vbeta and 13 Jbeta primers. Profiling relied on immunoSEQ multiplex PCR, and the TCRdb table lists in-frame clones only, not all of them. The table has over 95,000 clones, approximately 76% seen once. The V call is TRBV19, the J call TRBJ1-4; the D is unclear. The clonotype comes from a man aged 40-49 years in good health and CMV-seronegative. The specimen was PBMCs. The CDR3 nucleotides read TGTGCCAGTAACGGACTCTTGACAACTAATGAAAAACTGTTTTTT. Protein product: CASNGLLTTNEKLFF.